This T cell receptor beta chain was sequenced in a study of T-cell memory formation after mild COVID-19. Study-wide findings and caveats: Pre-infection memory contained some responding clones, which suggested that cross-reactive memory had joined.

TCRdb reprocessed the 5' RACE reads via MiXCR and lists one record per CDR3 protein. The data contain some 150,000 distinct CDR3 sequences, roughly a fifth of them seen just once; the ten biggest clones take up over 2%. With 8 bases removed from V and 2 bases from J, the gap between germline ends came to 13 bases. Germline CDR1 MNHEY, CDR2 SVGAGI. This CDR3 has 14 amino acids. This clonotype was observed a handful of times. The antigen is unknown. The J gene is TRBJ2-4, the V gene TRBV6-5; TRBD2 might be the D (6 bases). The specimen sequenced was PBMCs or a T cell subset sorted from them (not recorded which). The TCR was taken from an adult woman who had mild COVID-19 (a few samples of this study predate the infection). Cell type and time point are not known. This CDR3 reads CASRSGLTKNIQYF. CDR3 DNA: TGTGCCAGCCGTTCGGGACTTACCAAAAACATTCAGTACTTC.